This T cell receptor (beta chain) is from a study of neoadjuvant nivolumab and ipilimumab in lung cancer. CDR1 and CDR2 from the germline V gene are SGHRS and YFSETQ. The CDR3 runs to 15 residues. The V end was cut by 10 bases, the J end by 0 bases, with 19 bases between. Only in-frame clones appear in the TCRdb table, and some are missing; sequencing was by immunoSEQ multiplex PCR. The sample consists of some 28,000 clones, over 80% of them appearing once. The origin of this receptor is an adult with non-small cell lung cancer. The chain employs TRBV5-1 and TRBJ1-1; maybe TRBD1 (5 bases). Sequences were derived from tumor tissue, sampled after neoadjuvant nivolumab, alone or with ipilimumab, at or shortly before surgery. CDR3 region: CASAWTWGMNTEAFF. Written as DNA, the CDR3 is TGCGCCTCAGCTTGGACTTGGGGCATGAACACTGAAGCTTTCTTT.